What follows are 26 T cell receptor beta chains derived from one specimen sequenced in a study of T-cell reconstitution after alpha-beta-depleted transplantation in children. It was with unique molecular identifiers that the TCRbeta library was prepared. TCRdb reprocessed the PCR reads with MiXCR, giving one entry per CDR3 protein. The sample shows 210,000 or so distinct CDR3 sequences, about a tenth of them seen only once. The sample here was PBMCs, taken before TCRalphabeta/CD19-depleted stem cell transplant. The receptors were gathered from a child under two years old with acute myeloid leukemia, due to receive a stem cell transplant.

This clonotype was counted ten times or more. The chain uses TRBV7-9 and TRBJ2-4, with TRBD2 matching over 12 bases. With V trimmed by 5 bases and J by 7 bases, 6 bases remained unmatched. Germline V gene lookup returns CDR1 SEHNR and CDR2 FQNEAQ (reference sequence). The CDR3 covers 15 residues. In DNA form, the CDR3 reads TGTGCCAGCAGCGACAGGACTAGCGGGATCAACATTCAGTACTTC. This encodes CASSDRTSGINIQYF.

The count of this clonotype is one. The junction differs from germline at one of its ends, possibly a read error. V gene TRBV20-1 combines with J gene TRBJ2-7, with D perhaps matching TRBD1 or TRBD2 (5 bases each). Germline V CDR1 and CDR2: DFQATT, SNEGSKA (reference sequence). This CDR3 spans 12 amino acids. Here the CDR3 reads CSVRGESYEQYF. For the CDR3, the DNA is TGCAGTGTTAGAGGGGAGTCCTACGAACAGTACTTC.

There are many counts of this clonotype. The genes are TRBV9 and TRBJ2-7; D might be TRBD2 (6 bases). This CDR3 has 13 amino acids. V lost 0 bases and J 4 bases, leaving 8 bases between the germline ends. Germline V gives CDR1 SGDLS, CDR2 YYNGEE. The CDR3 loop is CASSVASAYEQYF. The CDR3, as DNA: TGTGCCAGCAGCGTAGCTAGCGCTTACGAGCAGTACTTC.

This clonotype came up many times. This chain joins TRBV6-6 and TRBJ1-2, with TRBD1 as a possible D gene (5 bases). Germline assignment: CDR1 MNHNY and CDR2 SVGAGI (reference sequence). V dropped 5 bases and J dropped 6 bases, with 7 bases sitting between them. The CDR3 sequence is 11 residues long. This CDR3 reads CASSRGDGYTF. CDR3 DNA sequence: TGTGCCAGCAGTAGAGGGGATGGCTACACCTTC.

This clonotype occurred once. A single base separates this from a much larger clone, so it may be a read error. V is TRBV20-1 and J is TRBJ2-1; tentative D call: TRBD1 (6 bases). Germline V lookup: CDR1 DFQATT, CDR2 SNEGSKA (reference sequence). This CDR3 spans 13 amino acids. As DNA, the CDR3 is TGCAGTGCTATATACGACAGGATTGATGAGCATTTCTTC. As protein: CSAIYDRIDEHFF.

J is TRBJ2-2 and V is TRBV11-2; D uncertain. Between the trimmed V and J ends, which lost 1 base and 7 bases, there was a span of 7 bases. Germline CDR1 reads SGHAT; CDR2 reads FQNNGV. This CDR3 is built from 13 residues. The CDR3 is CASSLGEGGELFF. The DNA for the CDR3 is TGTGCCAGCAGCTTAGGGGAAGGCGGGGAGCTGTTTTTT.

This clonotype was counted ten times or more. The V and J genes are TRBV30 and TRBJ2-1, with TRBD1 matching over 7 bases. Germline trimming cut 4 bases from V and 3 bases from J; bases unmatched to any gene: 6. This CDR3 contains 14 residues. Germline values: CDR1 GTSNPN, CDR2 SVGIG (reference sequence). The CDR3 sequence: CAWKTGRYYNEQFF. The CDR3 nucleotides read TGTGCCTGGAAGACAGGGAGATACTACAATGAGCAGTTCTTC.

This clonotype showed up many times. The chain is built from TRBV3-1 and TRBJ2-1, with 7 bases that match TRBD1. Germline V gives CDR1 LGHDT, CDR2 YNNKEL (reference sequence). The CDR3 has 15 residues. V was pared by 4 bases and J by 0 bases, with 3 bases of the junction left unmatched. The CDR3: CASSLRTGSYNEQFF. The CDR3, as DNA: TGTGCCAGCAGCCTGAGGACAGGCTCCTACAATGAGCAGTTCTTC.

This clonotype was recorded at least ten times. V and J are TRBV5-5 and TRBJ2-2; no firm D call. The germline gives CDR1 SGHKS, CDR2 YYEKEE (reference sequence). V was pared by 1 base and J by 2 bases, with 9 bases between. The CDR3 extends over 15 amino acids. The CDR3: CASSLRWVNTGELFF. Written as DNA, the CDR3 is TGTGCCAGCAGCTTGCGCTGGGTTAACACCGGGGAGCTGTTTTTT.

At least ten counts were recorded for this clonotype. The V and J genes are TRBV18 and TRBJ1-1, with no clear D. The CDR3 extends over 15 amino acids. V dropped 1 base and J dropped 2 bases, with 11 bases sitting between them. CDR1 and CDR2 (germline): KGHSH, LQKENI. The CDR3 nucleotides read TGTGCCAGCTCACCACTGGAGTACCCCAACACTGAAGCTTTCTTT. This translates into CASSPLEYPNTEAFF.

This clonotype was observed a few times. The chain joins TRBV20-1 to TRBJ1-5; no firm D call. Germline V gives CDR1 DFQATT, CDR2 SNEGSKA (reference sequence). V dropped 1 base and J dropped 3 bases, with 7 bases sitting between them. The CDR3 contains 13 residues. As DNA, the CDR3 is TGCAGTGCTAGAGTAGCCACCAATCAGCCCCAGCATTTT. Amino acids: CSARVATNQPQHF.

This clonotype showed up many times. This sequence joins TRBV29-1 and TRBJ1-2, with 7 bases fitting TRBD1. CDR1 and CDR2 from the germline V gene are SQVTM and ANQGSEA. This CDR3 has 12 residues. J gave up 7 bases and V 7 bases, and 9 bases lay outside the gene matches. CDR3 protein: CSGETGTGGYTF. The CDR3, as DNA: TGCAGCGGAGAGACAGGGACCGGTGGCTACACCTTC.

The rearrangement joins TRBV20-1 to TRBJ2-5; 9 bases match TRBD1. V was clipped by 6 bases and J by 4 bases; unmatched bases: 3. Germline V gene sequence: CDR1 DFQATT, CDR2 SNEGSKA (reference sequence). The CDR3 spans 12 residues. The DNA of the CDR3 is TGCAGTGCCCTGGACAGGGGAGAGACCCAGTACTTC. It specifies CSALDRGETQYF.

This clonotype was detected a few times. J is TRBJ1-1 and V is TRBV28, with TRBD1 as a possible D gene (6 bases). Trimming removed 6 bases at V and 4 bases at J, with 12 bases between. CDR1 MDHEN and CDR2 SYDVKM come from the germline V gene. The CDR3 length is 13 residues. Written as DNA, the CDR3 is TGTGCCAGCAGGGCCGACAGGTTCACTGAAGCTTTCTTT. Amino acid sequence: CASRADRFTEAFF.

This clonotype was recorded at least ten times. The J gene is TRBJ2-1, the V gene TRBV11-2; no firm D call. Trimming took off 1 base at V and 2 bases at J, with 12 bases between the two ends. CDR3 length: 16 residues. Germline assignment: CDR1 SGHAT and CDR2 FQNNGV. The CDR3 DNA reads as TGTGCCAGCAGCTTAGTTTTGGTACCGACCTACAATGAGCAGTTCTTC. Protein product: CASSLVLVPTYNEQFF. The entire variable domain, with the rest obtained from reference TRBV11-2 and TRBJ2-1, is as follows: EAGVAQSPRYKIIEKRQSVAFWCNPISGHATLYWYQQILGQGPKLLIQFQNNGVVDDSQLPKDRFSAERLKGVDSTLKIQPAKLEDSAVYLCASSLVLVPTYNEQFFGPGTRLTVL.

In this sample, this clonotype turned up many times. This sequence joins TRBV20-1 and TRBJ2-1, with 8 nucleotides matching TRBD2. Germline CDR1 and CDR2: DFQATT and SNEGSKA (reference sequence). The CDR3 runs 14 residues. With V trimmed by 5 bases and J by 8 bases, 11 bases remained unmatched. This chain's CDR3 is CSALPSGSSYEQFF. The CDR3 bases are TGCAGTGCTCTCCCAAGCGGGAGCAGCTATGAGCAGTTCTTC.

In this sample, this clonotype turned up many times. This chain links TRBV28 with TRBJ1-5; the D gene is possibly TRBD1 (6 bases). V was cut by 4 bases and J by 2 bases, with 21 bases left in between. This CDR3 is 18 amino acids long. Per germline, CDR1 MDHEN and CDR2 SYDVKM. The CDR3 loop reads CASSSGEGGVWGNQPQHF. The CDR3 nucleotides are TGTGCCAGCAGTTCTGGGGAAGGGGGGGTATGGGGCAATCAGCCCCAGCATTTT. Together with reference TRBV28 and TRBJ1-5, the CDR3 gives the full variable domain: DVKVTQSSRYLVKRTGEKVFLECVQDMDHENMFWYRQDPGLGLRLIYFSYDVKMKEKGDIPEGYSVSREKKERFSLILESASTNQTSMYLCASSSGEGGVWGNQPQHFGDGTRLSIL.

This clonotype was counted ten times or more. This chain joins TRBV29-1 and TRBJ2-1; D may be TRBD2 (6 bases). V was clipped by 6 bases and J by 9 bases, with 24 bases between them. The CDR3 covers 15 residues. Germline V gene lookup returns CDR1 SQVTM and CDR2 ANQGSEA. The CDR3 nucleotides read TGCAGCGTCGAAAAACTAGCTTGGCCCCTGGGTGAGCAGTTCTTC. Protein sequence: CSVEKLAWPLGEQFF.

The chain uses TRBV2 and TRBJ1-4; perhaps TRBD1 as D (5 bases). V lost 0 bases to trimming and J lost 8 bases, with 13 bases between them. Germline assignment: CDR1 SNHLY and CDR2 FYNNEI. There are 15 residues in the CDR3. The CDR3 nucleotides read TGTGCCAGCAGTGAAGCCCCTGGGACGCAAGAAAAACTGTTTTTT. This sequence encodes CASSEAPGTQEKLFF.

This clonotype was detected ten times or more. The V gene is TRBV7-3, the J gene TRBJ2-1; 12 bases fit TRBD2. Per the germline V gene, CDR1 is SGHTA and CDR2 is FQGTGA. Unmatched junction bases numbered 7, after V lost 4 bases and J lost 9 bases. CDR3 length equals 15 residues. The CDR3 nucleotides read TGTGCCAGCAGCTCTCGGACTAGCGGGATTGGTGAGCAGTTCTTC. Amino acids: CASSSRTSGIGEQFF.

This clonotype was found many times. The chain links TRBV5-1 to TRBJ2-1; D remains ambiguous. V was shortened by 4 bases and J by 3 bases, with 20 bases between the two germline ends. Germline values: CDR1 SGHRS, CDR2 YFSETQ. The length of the CDR3 is 17 residues. CDR3 residues: CASSQTLSVTDYNEQFF. Here the CDR3 DNA reads TGCGCCAGCAGCCAGACTCTTTCGGTAACCGACTACAATGAGCAGTTCTTC.

This clonotype was picked up many times. V gene TRBV10-2 combines with J gene TRBJ2-1; D remains ambiguous. The CDR3 contains 13 residues. The germline CDR1 and CDR2 sequences are WSHSY and SAAADI. Trimming cost V 2 bases and J 4 bases, with 6 bases left between them. The CDR3 spells CASSETLYNEQFF. The CDR3 DNA reads TGCGCCAGCAGTGAGACACTATACAATGAGCAGTTCTTC.

Ten or more counts support this clonotype. This chain connects TRBV6-5 to TRBJ1-1; D possibly corresponds to TRBD1 (5 bases). The CDR3 consists of 15 residues. The germline V gene has CDR1 MNHEY and CDR2 SVGAGI. Trimming took 2 bases from V and 8 from J, leaving 18 bases between them. The CDR3 DNA follows: TGTGCCAGCAGTTACCTGGGACTGACGCAAGGAGAAGCTTTCTTT. Translating it yields CASSYLGLTQGEAFF.

This clonotype was found a few times. The chain joins TRBV7-9 to TRBJ1-1, with a tentative D call TRBD1 (5 bases). The length of the CDR3 is 16 residues. Trimming took 5 bases from V and 5 from J, leaving 21 bases between them. Germline CDR1 and CDR2: SEHNR and FQNEAQ (reference sequence). CDR3 loop: CASSRAGRGIGTEAFF. In nucleotides, the CDR3 is TGTGCCAGCAGCCGTGCAGGGAGAGGGATAGGGACTGAAGCTTTCTTT. The full variable domain, completed using reference TRBV7-9 and TRBJ1-1, is DTGVSQNPRHKITKRGQNVTFRCDPISEHNRLYWYRQTLGQGPEFLTYFQNEAQLEKSRLLSDRFSAERPKGSFSTLEIQRTEQGDSAMYLCASSRAGRGIGTEAFFGQGTRLTVV.

This clonotype has at least ten counts. In DNA form, the CDR3 reads TGTGCCAGCAGAAGCACAGATACGCAGTATTTT. Amino acid sequence: CASRSTDTQYF. The chain employs TRBV6-5 and TRBJ2-3; D remains unclear. CDR1 is MNHEY and CDR2 is SVGAGI in the germline V gene. The CDR3 is made up of 11 amino acids. V lost 6 bases, J lost 0 bases, and 1 base lay in between.

This clonotype was detected many times. This chain links TRBV27 with TRBJ1-5; TRBD1 agrees at 7 bases. The CDR3 has 16 amino acids. CDR1 MNHEY and CDR2 SMNVEV come from the germline V gene (reference sequence). V gave up 6 bases and J gave up 3 bases; unmatched junction bases: 11. This CDR3 reads CASRPRGTASNQPQHF. For the CDR3, the DNA is TGTGCCAGCAGACCGCGGGGGACAGCCTCCAATCAGCCCCAGCATTTT.